This entry lists 31 T cell receptor beta chains sequenced from one sample in a study of graft-versus-host responses after intestinal transplantation. The protocol was immunoSEQ multiplex PCR, while the TCRdb copy is restricted to in-frame clones and leaves out a portion. Counted here are 100,000 to 120,000 clones, just over 90% occurring once; the ten biggest clones make up less than 0.55%. Antigen specificity for these receptors is unknown. The source was unstimulated CD8+ T cells sorted from spleen or lymph node cells, collected before intestinal transplant. Every receptor here comes from a human donor who received an intestinal transplant.

The chain has TRBV27 and TRBJ2-3; no clear D. Trimming left V 2 bases short and J 1 base short, with 16 bases between. Germline assignment: CDR1 MNHEY and CDR2 SMNVEV (reference sequence). This CDR3 has 17 amino acids. The CDR3 nucleotides read TGTGCCAGCAGTTTAGGGTTGCGCGGCGAGGGCACAGATACGCAGTATTTT. It translates to CASSLGLRGEGTDTQYF.

The V call is TRBV9, the J call TRBJ2-5; the match to TRBD2 covers 7 bases. This CDR3 contains 13 residues. V was clipped by 0 bases and J by 5 bases; unmatched bases: 1. Germline loops: CDR1 SGDLS, CDR2 YYNGEE. CDR3 region: CASSVEGGETQYF. CDR3 nucleotide sequence: TGTGCCAGCAGCGTAGAGGGAGGGGAGACCCAGTACTTC.

Regarding this clone: Other DNA sequences of this sample code for an identical CDR3. This sequence joins TRBV28 and TRBJ1-2, with TRBD1 as a possible D gene (6 bases). The CDR3 has 14 amino acids. From germline, CDR1 is MDHEN and CDR2 SYDVKM. Trimming took off 6 bases at V and 8 bases at J, with 19 bases between the two ends. The CDR3, as DNA: TGTGCCAGCAGCTTCAGGTGGGGGGGGCAGGGCTACACCTTC. Translating gives CASSFRWGGQGYTF.

The chain joins TRBV7-6 to TRBJ2-2; no clear D. Trimming left V 1 base short and J 4 bases short, with 7 bases between. The CDR3 spans 14 residues. Looked up from germline, CDR1 is SGHVS and CDR2 is FNYEAQ. In DNA, the CDR3 is TGTGCCAGCAGCTTAGTAGGAAGCACCGGGGAGCTGTTTTTT. Its protein product is CASSLVGSTGELFF.

This clone was detected a few times. It is likely a read error, because the conserved phenylalanine at the end of the CDR3 is missing. The limits of the CDR3 on the DNA are not certain, so only TCRdb's listed CDR3 is given. This rearrangement joins TRBV10-2 to TRBJ2-7. The CDR3 has 10 amino acids, counting both end residues. CDR1 and CDR2 (germline): WSHSY, SAAADI. CDR3 amino acids: CASGDSGKLI.

V usage is TRBV2 and J usage is TRBJ2-3; D tentatively fits TRBD1 or TRBD2 (5 bases each). Per germline, CDR1 SNHLY and CDR2 FYNNEI. V was pared by 4 bases and J by 2 bases, with 22 bases between. The CDR3 is 18 amino acids. The CDR3 here is CASSVRLGELGPTDTQYF. The CDR3 DNA sequence: TGTGCCAGCAGTGTGCGGCTCGGGGAGTTGGGGCCCACAGATACGCAGTATTTT.

The chain has TRBV7-9 and TRBJ1-5, with D maybe TRBD1 (5 bases). Germline CDR1 is SEHNR and CDR2 is FQNEAQ (reference sequence). V lost 1 base, J lost 6 bases, and 7 bases lay in between. This CDR3 is 13 amino acids long. The CDR3 DNA reads TGTGCCAGCAGCTTAGGGGGGAGTCAGCCCCAGCATTTT. It is translated as CASSLGGSQPQHF.

The rearrangement links TRBV27 to TRBJ2-1; the match to TRBD2 covers 9 bases. V gave up 5 bases and J gave up 8 bases; unmatched junction bases: 4. The CDR3 is 13 residues long. The V gene's germline CDR1 is MNHEY and CDR2 SMNVEV (reference sequence). In nucleotides, the CDR3 is TGTGCCAGCAGTACGCGGACTAGCGATGAGCAGTTCTTC. Amino acid sequence: CASSTRTSDEQFF.

The chain couples TRBV7-6 to TRBJ2-7; tentative D call: TRBD2 (6 bases). Germline V gene data show CDR1 as SGHVS and CDR2 as FNYEAQ. V lost 8 bases, J lost 2 bases, and 16 bases lay in between. CDR3 size: 14 residues. The chain's CDR3 is CASSEGPRAYEQYF. CDR3 bases: TGTGCCAGCTCGGAGGGCCCTCGGGCCTACGAGCAGTACTTC.

This rearrangement joins TRBV7-9 to TRBJ2-7; D is ambiguous. This CDR3 is built from 12 residues. The V and J ends lost 1 base and 1 base respectively, with 2 bases between them. In germline, CDR1 is SEHNR, CDR2 FQNEAQ (reference sequence). The CDR3 region has the DNA TGTGCCAGCAGCTTAGAATCCTACGAGCAGTACTTC. Protein product: CASSLESYEQYF.

This chain uses TRBV5-1 with TRBJ1-1; D might be TRBD1 (6 bases). Germline values: CDR1 SGHRS, CDR2 YFSETQ. Between the trimmed V and J ends, which lost 5 bases and 4 bases, there was a span of 12 bases. The length of the CDR3 is 13 residues. The CDR3 loop is CASREGGGTEAFF. The CDR3 DNA reads TGCGCCAGCAGAGAGGGGGGAGGCACTGAAGCTTTCTTT.

The V gene is TRBV5-1, the J gene TRBJ2-1, with 9 positions matching TRBD2. Germline values: CDR1 SGHRS, CDR2 YFSETQ. The CDR3 loop spans 15 amino acids. The V and J ends lost 0 bases and 7 bases, in that order; junction bases with no gene match: 5. In DNA, the CDR3 is TGCGCCAGCAGCTTGGATAGCGGGAGCGATAATGAGCAGTTCTTC. Translating gives CASSLDSGSDNEQFF.

The chain recombines TRBV11-2 with TRBJ1-1; 9 nucleotides line up with TRBD1. This CDR3 spans 14 amino acids. Germline loops: CDR1 SGHAT, CDR2 FQNNGV. V was pared by 5 bases and J by 3 bases, with 4 bases of the junction left unmatched. CDR3 nucleotide sequence: TGTGCCAGCAGCCCCTGGACAGGGGACACTGAAGCTTTCTTT. Its translation: CASSPWTGDTEAFF.

V usage is TRBV7-4 and J usage is TRBJ1-5; D call uncertain. Trimming removed 6 bases from V and 4 bases from J, with 4 bases in between. This CDR3 spans 11 amino acids. From germline, CDR1 is SGHVT and CDR2 SQSDAQ. The CDR3 sequence is CASRTNQPQHF. The CDR3 DNA reads as TGTGCCAGCAGGACTAATCAGCCCCAGCATTTT.

This chain uses TRBV27 with TRBJ2-3; D is perhaps TRBD2 (6 bases). Germline V gene lookup returns CDR1 MNHEY and CDR2 SMNVEV (reference sequence). The V and J ends lost 0 bases and 4 bases respectively, with 11 bases between them. This CDR3 has 15 residues. CDR3 bases: TGTGCCAGCAGTTTATCGGGTGGAGGGCCAGATACGCAGTATTTT. Translating it yields CASSLSGGGPDTQYF.

The chain is built from TRBV19 and TRBJ2-3, with D unclear. This CDR3 is built from 13 residues. The V end was cut by 3 bases, the J end by 2 bases, with 6 bases between. Germline loops: CDR1 LNHDA, CDR2 SQIVND (reference sequence). The CDR3 bases are TGTGCCAGTAGTATGTTCATCACAGATACGCAGTATTTT. This translates into CASSMFITDTQYF.

The chain couples TRBV5-6 to TRBJ2-5; D unresolved. Germline lookup yields CDR1 SGHDT and CDR2 YYEEEE. The CDR3 is made up of 12 amino acids. V lost 0 bases and J 5 bases, leaving 5 bases between the germline ends. CDR3 amino acids: CASSLGWETQYF. The DNA for the CDR3 is TGTGCCAGCAGCTTGGGCTGGGAGACCCAGTACTTC.

J is TRBJ1-1 and V is TRBV7-9, with D unresolved. V dropped 5 bases and J dropped 1 base, with 20 bases sitting between them. This CDR3 has 17 residues. Germline-derived CDR1 and CDR2 are SEHNR and FQNEAQ (reference sequence). In nucleotides, the CDR3 is TGTGCCAGCAGCGACACACGGAACATTGGACCGAACACTGAAGCTTTCTTT. This translates into CASSDTRNIGPNTEAFF.

V and J are TRBV20-1 and TRBJ2-1; D ambiguous. This CDR3 has 11 amino acids. The V and J ends lost 3 bases and 2 bases respectively, with 2 bases between them. Germline loops: CDR1 DFQATT, CDR2 SNEGSKA (reference sequence). The CDR3 nucleotides are TGCAGTGCTAGTCCCTACAATGAGCAGTTCTTC. It translates to CSASPYNEQFF.

The chain combines TRBV19 with TRBJ2-1; D is unclear. Trimming took off 8 bases at V and 10 bases at J, with 12 bases between the two ends. The CDR3 runs 11 residues. Germline CDR1 reads LNHDA; CDR2 reads SQIVND (reference sequence). CDR3 region: CASSLAEEQFF. In DNA form, the CDR3 reads TGTGCCAGTTCACTCGCGGAAGAGCAGTTCTTC.

V usage is TRBV5-1 and J usage is TRBJ2-1; TRBD2 aligns across 8 bases. This CDR3 region has 16 residues. CDR1 and CDR2 (germline): SGHRS, YFSETQ. V shed 4 bases, J shed 9 bases, and the junction held 15 bases outside the gene matches. The CDR3 DNA sequence: TGCGCCAGCAGCGATAAGACCGGGACTAGTAATGGTGAGCAGTTCTTC. It codes for CASSDKTGTSNGEQFF.

The rearrangement joins TRBV7-2 to TRBJ2-3, with 8 bases matching TRBD2. This CDR3 is built from 16 residues. V lost 4 bases, J lost 1 base, and 7 bases stayed unmatched. CDR1 and CDR2 (germline): SGHTA, FQGNSA. CDR3 amino acids: CASSSPRAGGTDTQYF. Here the CDR3 DNA reads TGTGCCAGCAGCTCCCCCCGAGCGGGAGGCACAGATACGCAGTATTTT.

There are a few counts of this clone. In nucleotides, the CDR3 is TGTGCCAGCAGAGGCATTTATATCCAGCCCCAGCATTTT. Amino acids: CASRGIYIQPQHF. The chain is built from TRBV6-1 and TRBJ1-5; D unresolved. The CDR3 length is 13 residues. V lost 6 bases to trimming and J lost 7 bases, with 13 bases between them. Per the germline V gene, CDR1 is MNHNS and CDR2 is SASEGT.

Here the CDR3 DNA reads TGTGCCATCAGTGAGAAGGGAGGCCGAGGGGAGACCCAGTACTTC. Translating gives CAISEKGGRGETQYF. The chain joins TRBV10-3 to TRBJ2-5; the D gene is possibly TRBD2 (6 bases). Per germline, CDR1 ENHRY and CDR2 SYGVKD. The CDR3 runs to 15 residues. The V end was cut by 2 bases, the J end by 5 bases, with 15 bases between.

The V gene is TRBV11-2, the J gene TRBJ2-1; D might be TRBD1 or TRBD2, each matching 5 bases. Germline CDR1 SGHAT, CDR2 FQNNGV. Between the trimmed V and J ends, which lost 2 bases and 2 bases, there was a span of 19 bases. CDR3 length equals 18 residues. The CDR3 DNA sequence: TGTGCCAGCAGCTTAACCTTCACTGGGGACCCTGCCTACAATGAGCAGTTCTTC. Amino acid sequence: CASSLTFTGDPAYNEQFF.

This rearrangement joins TRBV28 to TRBJ1-2; D is undetermined. CDR1 MDHEN and CDR2 SYDVKM come from the germline V gene. Trimming removed 7 bases at V and 7 bases at J, with 13 bases between. The CDR3 covers 12 residues. In DNA, the CDR3 is TGTGCCAGCACCGGTAGACGGGGTGGCTACACCTTC. Encoded protein: CASTGRRGGYTF.

This chain connects TRBV10-1 to TRBJ2-7; unclear D gene. The CDR3 contains 13 residues. Trimming left V 3 bases short and J 7 bases short, with 13 bases between. Germline V gene data show CDR1 as WNHNN and CDR2 as SYGVQD (reference sequence). CDR3 residues: CASSEDGWREQYF. The CDR3 DNA sequence: TGCGCCAGCAGTGAAGATGGGTGGAGAGAGCAGTACTTC.

The genes are TRBV6-1 and TRBJ2-1; 7 bases fit TRBD1. In germline, CDR1 is MNHNS, CDR2 SASEGT. V shed 2 bases and J 3 bases; nucleotides not matched to a gene: 4. The CDR3 has 15 residues. CDR3 DNA sequence: TGTGCCAGCAGTGAAAGGACAGGACTCTACAATGAGCAGTTCTTC. It specifies CASSERTGLYNEQFF.

The chain joins TRBV29-1 to TRBJ1-1; 10 nucleotides agree with TRBD1. Germline V gene lookup returns CDR1 SQVTM and CDR2 ANQGSEA. The trim removed 7 bases at V and 1 base at J, leaving 3 bases unmatched. This CDR3 has 13 residues. As DNA, the CDR3 is TGCAGCGGGACAGGGGGAGAGAACACTGAAGCTTTCTTT. This sequence encodes CSGTGGENTEAFF.

V gene TRBV5-1 combines with J gene TRBJ2-1; D might be TRBD1 (5 bases). Trimming left V 4 bases short and J 4 bases short, with 9 bases between. The CDR3 has 13 amino acids. Germline V gene sequence: CDR1 SGHRS, CDR2 YFSETQ. CDR3 protein: CASSARQYNEQFF. For the CDR3, the DNA is TGCGCCAGCAGCGCCCGACAGTACAATGAGCAGTTCTTC.

The rearrangement joins TRBV7-9 to TRBJ2-7; D is unresolved. V dropped 5 bases and J dropped 0 bases, with 11 bases sitting between them. The CDR3 extends over 14 amino acids. CDR1 is SEHNR and CDR2 is FQNEAQ in the germline V gene (reference sequence). CDR3 DNA: TGTGCCAGCAGCCTCGACTGGAGCTCCTACGAGCAGTACTTC. This encodes CASSLDWSSYEQYF.